Detailed here is one TCR beta chain. The repertoire was sequenced with immunoSEQ multiplex PCR; TCRdb's copy has only in-frame clones and lacks some. This sample has hundreds of thousands of clones, with around 90% found just once. This sample is part of a study of shared clonotypes between healthy human individuals. V was pared by 0 bases and J by 5 bases, with 11 bases between. There are 15 residues in the CDR3. Germline V gives CDR1 SGHRS, CDR2 YFSETQ. Terminally differentiated effector memory CD45RA+ cells were excluded from the naive CD8 cells, which were CD45RO-negative and positively selected for CCR7.

The sequenced sample consisted of naive CD8+ T cells sorted from blood. The V call is TRBV5-1, the J call TRBJ1-4; the D is unclear. The sequence derives from a man younger than 40 in good health. CDR3 nucleotide sequence: TGCGCCAGCAGCTTGGCACCCTCAATAAATGAAAAACTGTTTTTT. It encodes CASSLAPSINEKLFF.